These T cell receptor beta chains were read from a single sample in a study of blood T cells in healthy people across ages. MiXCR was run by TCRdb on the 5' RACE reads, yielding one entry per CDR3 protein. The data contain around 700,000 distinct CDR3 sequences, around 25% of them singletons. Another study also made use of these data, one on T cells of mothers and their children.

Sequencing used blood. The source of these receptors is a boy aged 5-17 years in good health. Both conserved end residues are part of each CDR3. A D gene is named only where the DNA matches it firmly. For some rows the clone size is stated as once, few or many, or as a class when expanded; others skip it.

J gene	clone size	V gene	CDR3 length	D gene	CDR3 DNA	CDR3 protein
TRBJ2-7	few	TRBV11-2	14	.	TGTGCCAGCAGCTTAGGGCACGGTGCCTACGAGCAGTACTTC	CASSLGHGAYEQYF
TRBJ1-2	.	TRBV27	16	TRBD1	TGTGCCAGCAGTTTAGTCATAAGGACAGGGGTGTATGGCTACACCTTC	CASSLVIRTGVYGYTF
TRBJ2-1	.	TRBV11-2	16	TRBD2	TGTGCCAGCAGCTTAGCGACTAGCGGGGGGCTGGGGGAGCAGTTCTTC	CASSLATSGGLGEQFF
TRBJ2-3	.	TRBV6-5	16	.	TGTGCCAGCAGTTACTCGGAGGGGGCGAACACAGATACGCAGTATTTT	CASSYSEGANTDTQYF
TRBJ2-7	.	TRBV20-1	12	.	TGCAGTGCTTATCGGGAGACCTACGAGCAGTACTTC	CSAYRETYEQYF
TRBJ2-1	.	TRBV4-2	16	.	TGTGCCAGCAGCCAAGATCTCCTAGCGAAGTACAATGAGCAGTTCTTC	CASSQDLLAKYNEQFF
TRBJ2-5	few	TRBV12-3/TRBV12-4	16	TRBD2	TGTGCCAGCAGTTCCATCACGGGAGGTCGTCAAGAGACCCAGTACTTC	CASSSITGGRQETQYF
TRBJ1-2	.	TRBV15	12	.	TGTGCCACCAGCGGTCAACTCTATGGCTACACCTTC	CATSGQLYGYTF
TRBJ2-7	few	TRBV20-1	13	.	TGCAGTGCTACCCCGGGATCCTACTACGAGCAGTACTTC	CSATPGSYYEQYF
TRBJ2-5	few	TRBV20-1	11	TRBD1	TGCAGTGCTACCGGGACAGGGGGTGTGTTCTTC	CSATGTGGVFF
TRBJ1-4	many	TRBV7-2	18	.	TGTGCCAGCAGCTTAGGAAGGGTTAGGGGAGCAACTAATGAAAAACTGTTTTTT	CASSLGRVRGATNEKLFF
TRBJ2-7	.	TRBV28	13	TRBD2	TGTGCCAGCAGTTGGACTAGCAGGTACGAGCAGTACTTC	CASSWTSRYEQYF
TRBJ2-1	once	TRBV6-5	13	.	TGTGCCAGCAGCAGTTCAGGGTTAAGTGAGCAGTTCTTC	CASSSSGLSEQFF
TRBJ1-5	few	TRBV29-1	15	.	TGCAGCGTCACGCAGGGTTTGGAAGGGAATCAGCCCCAGCATTTT	CSVTQGLEGNQPQHF
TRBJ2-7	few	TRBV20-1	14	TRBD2	TGCAGTGCGATCCTAGCGGAACCTCCCTACGAGCAGTACTTC	CSAILAEPPYEQYF
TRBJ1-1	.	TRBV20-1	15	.	TGCAGTGCTAGGAGGACTATTGGAAGGAACACTGAAGCTTTCTTT	CSARRTIGRNTEAFF
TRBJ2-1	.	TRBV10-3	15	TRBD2	TGTGCCATCAGTGAGCGGGGGGGTCCCTACAATGAGCAGTTCTTC	CAISERGGPYNEQFF
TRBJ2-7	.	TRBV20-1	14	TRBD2	TGCAGTGCTAGAGATATAGCGGGTGACTACGAGCAGTACTTC	CSARDIAGDYEQYF
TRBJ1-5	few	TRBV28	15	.	TGTGCCCGCAGTTTTCGGGCAGGCGGCGGTCAGCCCCAGCATTTT	CARSFRAGGGQPQHF
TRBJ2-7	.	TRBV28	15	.	TGTGCCAGCAGTAACCCAAGGGGGGACTACTACGAGCAGTACTTC	CASSNPRGDYYEQYF
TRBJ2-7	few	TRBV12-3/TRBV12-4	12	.	TGTGCCAGCAGCCGGAGAGTATACGAGCAGTACTTC	CASSRRVYEQYF
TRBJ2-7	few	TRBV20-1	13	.	TGCAGTGCTAGACAGACAGCAACCTACGAGCAGTACTTC	CSARQTATYEQYF
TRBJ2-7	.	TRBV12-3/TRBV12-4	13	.	TGTGCCAGCAAAGGCGGGAACCCCTACGAGCAGTACTTC	CASKGGNPYEQYF
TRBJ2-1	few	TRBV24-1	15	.	TGTGCCACCAGTGAGACGGTCTCTACCTACAATGAGCAGTTCTTC	CATSETVSTYNEQFF
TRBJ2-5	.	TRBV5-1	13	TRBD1	TGCGCCAGCAGACCGGACAGGGAAGAGACCCAGTACTTC	CASRPDREETQYF
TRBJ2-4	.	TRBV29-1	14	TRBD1	TGCAGCGTTGAATTGGACAGGGCCCAAAACATTCAGTACTTC	CSVELDRAQNIQYF
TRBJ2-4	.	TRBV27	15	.	TGTGCCAGCAGCTCCAATCAGCTAGCCAAAAACATTCAGTACTTC	CASSSNQLAKNIQYF
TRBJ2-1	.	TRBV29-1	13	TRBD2	TGCAGCGGGGGGAACGGGGGGGACAATGAGCAGTTCTTC	CSGGNGGDNEQFF
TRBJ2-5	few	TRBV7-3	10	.	TGTGCCAGTTTTTACAGGGTTCCGTACTTC	CASFYRVPYF
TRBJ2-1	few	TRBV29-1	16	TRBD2	TGCAGCGTTGAAGAGGGAGGCGGGAGCTCCTACAATGAGCAGTTCTTC	CSVEEGGGSSYNEQFF